This T cell receptor (beta chain) was obtained from a study of T cells in Graves' hyperthyroidism and ophthalmopathy. The sample holds many counts of this clonotype. J lost 5 bases, V lost 5 bases, and 13 bases had no gene match. The CDR3 loop spans 18 amino acids. The germline gives CDR1 SEHNR, CDR2 FQNEAQ (reference sequence). Amplification of TCR beta CDR3 regions used RNA as the template. The study used the HTBI primer set for a first-round RT-PCR of the TCR CDR3. A single record per CDR3 protein comes from TCRdb applying MiXCR to the multiplex PCR reads. The sample lists approximately 610,000 distinct CDR3 sequences, approximately 15% seen once, with 15% to 20% in the top ten.

Material: blood. The J gene is TRBJ1-6, the V gene TRBV7-9, with 9 bases that match TRBD1. The clonotype comes from a woman aged 18-29 years with Graves' hyperthyroidism. CDR3: CASSLNHGTGTHNSPLHF. As DNA, the CDR3 is TGTGCCAGCAGCCTAAACCACGGGACAGGGACCCATAATTCACCCCTCCACTTT.